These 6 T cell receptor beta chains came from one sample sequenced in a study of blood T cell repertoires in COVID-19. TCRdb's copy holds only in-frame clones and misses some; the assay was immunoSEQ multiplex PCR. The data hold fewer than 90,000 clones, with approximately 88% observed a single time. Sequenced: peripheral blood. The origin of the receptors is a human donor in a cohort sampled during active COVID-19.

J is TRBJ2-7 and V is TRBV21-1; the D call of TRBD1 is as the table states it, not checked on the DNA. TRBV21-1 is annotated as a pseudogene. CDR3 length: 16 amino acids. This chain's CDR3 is CASSKALSDNAYEQYF. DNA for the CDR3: TGTGCCAGCAGCAAAGCCCTCTCGGACAACGCCTACGAGCAGTACTTC.

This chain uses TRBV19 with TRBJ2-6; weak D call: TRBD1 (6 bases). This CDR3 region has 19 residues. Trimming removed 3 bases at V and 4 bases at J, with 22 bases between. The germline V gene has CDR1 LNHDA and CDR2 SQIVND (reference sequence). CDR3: CASSIPLQGLGSGANVLTF. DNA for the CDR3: TGTGCCAGTAGTATCCCCTTACAGGGATTGGGATCCGGGGCCAACGTCCTGACTTTC. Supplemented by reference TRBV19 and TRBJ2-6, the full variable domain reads DGGITQSPKYLFRKEGQNVTLSCEQNLNHDAMYWYRQDPGQGLRLIYYSQIVNDFQKGDIAEGYSVSREKKESFPLTVTSAQKNPTAFYLCASSIPLQGLGSGANVLTFGAGSRLTVL.

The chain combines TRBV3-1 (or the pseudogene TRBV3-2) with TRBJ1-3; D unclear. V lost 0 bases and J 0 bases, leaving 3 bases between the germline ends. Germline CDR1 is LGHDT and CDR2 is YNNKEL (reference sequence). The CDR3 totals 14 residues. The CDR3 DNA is TGTGCCAGCAGCCAAGACCTCTCTGGAAACACCATATATTTT. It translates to CASSQDLSGNTIYF.

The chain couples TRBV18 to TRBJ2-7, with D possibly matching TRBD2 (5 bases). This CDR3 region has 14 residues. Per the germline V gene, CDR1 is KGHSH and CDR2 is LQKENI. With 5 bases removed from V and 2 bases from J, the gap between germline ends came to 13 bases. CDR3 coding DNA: TGTGCCAGCTCAAATGAGGGCGGAACCTACGAGCAGTACTTC. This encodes CASSNEGGTYEQYF.

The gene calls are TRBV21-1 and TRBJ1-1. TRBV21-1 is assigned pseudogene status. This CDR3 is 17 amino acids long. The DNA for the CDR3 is TGTGCCAGCAGCAAGGGGGGGTTCGGACACCCGAACACTGAAGCTTTCTTT. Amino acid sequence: CASSKGGFGHPNTEAFF.

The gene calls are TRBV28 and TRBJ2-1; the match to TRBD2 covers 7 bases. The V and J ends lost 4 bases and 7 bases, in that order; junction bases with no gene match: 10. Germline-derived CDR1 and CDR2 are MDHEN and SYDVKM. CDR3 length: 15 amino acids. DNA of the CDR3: TGTGCCAGCAGTTCCGGGACTCTGGGGGGGAATGAGCAGTTCTTC. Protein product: CASSSGTLGGNEQFF. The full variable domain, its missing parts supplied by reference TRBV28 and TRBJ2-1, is DVKVTQSSRYLVKRTGEKVFLECVQDMDHENMFWYRQDPGLGLRLIYFSYDVKMKEKGDIPEGYSVSREKKERFSLILESASTNQTSMYLCASSSGTLGGNEQFFGPGTRLTVL.